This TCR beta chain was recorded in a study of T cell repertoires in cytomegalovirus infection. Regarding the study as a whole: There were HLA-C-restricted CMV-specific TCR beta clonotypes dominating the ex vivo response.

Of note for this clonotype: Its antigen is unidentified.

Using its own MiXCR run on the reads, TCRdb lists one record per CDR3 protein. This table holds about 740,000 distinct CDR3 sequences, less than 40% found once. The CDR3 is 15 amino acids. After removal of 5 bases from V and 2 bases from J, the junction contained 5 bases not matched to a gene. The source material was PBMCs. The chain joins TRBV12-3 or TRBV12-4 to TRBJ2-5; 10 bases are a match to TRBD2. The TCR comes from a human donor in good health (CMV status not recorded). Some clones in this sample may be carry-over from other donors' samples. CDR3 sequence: CASSPVSGGQETQYF. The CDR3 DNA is TGTGCCAGCAGTCCTGTTAGCGGGGGGCAAGAGACCCAGTACTTC.